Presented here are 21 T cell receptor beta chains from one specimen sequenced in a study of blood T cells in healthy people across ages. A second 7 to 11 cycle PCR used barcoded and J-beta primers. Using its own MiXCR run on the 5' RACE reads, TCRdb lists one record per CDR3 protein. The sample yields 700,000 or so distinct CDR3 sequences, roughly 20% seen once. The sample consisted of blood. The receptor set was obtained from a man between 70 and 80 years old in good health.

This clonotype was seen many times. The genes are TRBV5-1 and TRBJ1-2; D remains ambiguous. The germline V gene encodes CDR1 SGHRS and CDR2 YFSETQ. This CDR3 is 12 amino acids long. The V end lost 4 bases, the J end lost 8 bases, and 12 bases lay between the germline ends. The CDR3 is CASSHGSEGYTF. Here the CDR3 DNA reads TGCGCCAGCAGCCATGGGTCGGAGGGCTACACCTTC.

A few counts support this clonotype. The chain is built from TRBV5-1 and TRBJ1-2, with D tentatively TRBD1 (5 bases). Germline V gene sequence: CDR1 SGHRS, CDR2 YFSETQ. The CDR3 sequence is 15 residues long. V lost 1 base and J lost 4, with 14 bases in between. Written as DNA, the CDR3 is TGCGCCAGCAGCTTGCTACAGATCGGGGCCTATGGCTACACCTTC. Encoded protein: CASSLLQIGAYGYTF.

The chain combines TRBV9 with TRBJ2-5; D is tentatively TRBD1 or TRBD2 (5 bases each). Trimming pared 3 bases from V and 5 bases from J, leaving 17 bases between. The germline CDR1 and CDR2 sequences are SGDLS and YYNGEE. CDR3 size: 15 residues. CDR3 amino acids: CASSASGGGGETQYF. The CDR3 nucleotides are TGTGCCAGCAGCGCAAGTGGGGGTGGTGGTGAGACCCAGTACTTC.

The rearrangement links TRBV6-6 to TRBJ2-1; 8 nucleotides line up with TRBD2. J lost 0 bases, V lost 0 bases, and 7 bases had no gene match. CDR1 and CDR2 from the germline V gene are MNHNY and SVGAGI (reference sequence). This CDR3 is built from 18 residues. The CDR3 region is CASSYSISAGASYNEQFF. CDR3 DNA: TGTGCCAGCAGTTACTCGATCTCAGCGGGGGCCTCCTACAATGAGCAGTTCTTC.

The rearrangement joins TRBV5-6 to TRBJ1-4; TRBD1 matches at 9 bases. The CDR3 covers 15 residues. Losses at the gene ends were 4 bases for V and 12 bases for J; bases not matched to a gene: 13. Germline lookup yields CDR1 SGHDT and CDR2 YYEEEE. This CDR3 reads CASSAQGARHEELFF. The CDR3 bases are TGTGCCAGCAGCGCACAGGGGGCGAGGCACGAAGAACTGTTTTTT.

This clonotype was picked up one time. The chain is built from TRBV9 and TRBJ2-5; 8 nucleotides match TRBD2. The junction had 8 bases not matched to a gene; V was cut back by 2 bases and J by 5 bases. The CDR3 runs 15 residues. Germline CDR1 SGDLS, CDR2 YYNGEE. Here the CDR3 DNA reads TGTGCCAGCAGCGTCGCGGGAGGAGGTTACGAGACCCAGTACTTC. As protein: CASSVAGGGYETQYF.

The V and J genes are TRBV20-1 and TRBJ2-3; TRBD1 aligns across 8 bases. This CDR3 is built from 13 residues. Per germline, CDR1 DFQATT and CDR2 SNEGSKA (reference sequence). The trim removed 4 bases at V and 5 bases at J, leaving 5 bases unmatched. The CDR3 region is CSATGQGQDTQYF. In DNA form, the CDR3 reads TGCAGTGCTACAGGACAGGGCCAAGATACGCAGTATTTT.

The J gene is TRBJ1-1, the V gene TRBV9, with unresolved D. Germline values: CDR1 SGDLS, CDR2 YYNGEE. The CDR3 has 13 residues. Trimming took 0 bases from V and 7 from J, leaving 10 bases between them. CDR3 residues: CASSVEGSDEAFF. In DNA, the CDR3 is TGTGCCAGCAGCGTAGAGGGTTCAGATGAAGCTTTCTTT.

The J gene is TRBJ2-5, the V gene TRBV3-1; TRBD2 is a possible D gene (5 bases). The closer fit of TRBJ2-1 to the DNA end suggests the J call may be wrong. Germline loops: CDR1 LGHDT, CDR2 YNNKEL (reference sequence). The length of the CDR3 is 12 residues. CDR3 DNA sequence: TGTGCCAGCAGCTTTCTAGCAGATGAGCAGTTCTTC. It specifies CASSFLADEQFF.

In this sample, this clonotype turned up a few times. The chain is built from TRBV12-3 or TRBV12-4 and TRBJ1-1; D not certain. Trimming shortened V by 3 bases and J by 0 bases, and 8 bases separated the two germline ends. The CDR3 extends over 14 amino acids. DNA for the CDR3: TGTGCCAGCAGTTTGACGTACTTGAACACTGAAGCTTTCTTT. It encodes CASSLTYLNTEAFF.

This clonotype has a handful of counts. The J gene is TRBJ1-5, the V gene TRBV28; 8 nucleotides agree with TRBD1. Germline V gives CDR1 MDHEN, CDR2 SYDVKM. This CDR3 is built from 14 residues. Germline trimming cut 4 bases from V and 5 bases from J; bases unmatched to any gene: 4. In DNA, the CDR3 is TGTGCCAGCAGTTACCTGACAGGGGATCAGCCCCAGCATTTT. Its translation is CASSYLTGDQPQHF.

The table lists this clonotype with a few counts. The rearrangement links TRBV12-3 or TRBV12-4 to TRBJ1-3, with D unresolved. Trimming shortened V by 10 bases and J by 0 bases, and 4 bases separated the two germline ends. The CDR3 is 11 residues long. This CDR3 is CATYSGNTIYF. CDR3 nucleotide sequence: TGTGCCACGTACTCTGGAAACACCATATATTTT.

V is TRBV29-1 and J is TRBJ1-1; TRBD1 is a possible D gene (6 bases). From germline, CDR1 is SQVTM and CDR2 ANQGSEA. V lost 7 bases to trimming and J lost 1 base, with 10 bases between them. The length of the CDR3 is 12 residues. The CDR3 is CSGDTWNTEAFF. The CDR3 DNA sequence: TGCAGCGGGGACACTTGGAACACTGAAGCTTTCTTT.

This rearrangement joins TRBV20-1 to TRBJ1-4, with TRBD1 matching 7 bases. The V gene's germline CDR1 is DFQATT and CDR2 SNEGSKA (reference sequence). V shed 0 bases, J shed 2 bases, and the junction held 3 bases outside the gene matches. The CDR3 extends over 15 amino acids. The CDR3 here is CSARDLQGTNEKLFF. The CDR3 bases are TGCAGTGCTAGAGACCTACAGGGGACTAATGAAAAACTGTTTTTT.

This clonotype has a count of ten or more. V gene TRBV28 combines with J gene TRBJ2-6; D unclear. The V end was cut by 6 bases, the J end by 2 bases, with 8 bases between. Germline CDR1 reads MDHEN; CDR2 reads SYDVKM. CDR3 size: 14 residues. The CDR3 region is CASSLIAGANVLTF. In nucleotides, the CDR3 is TGTGCCAGCAGCCTGATAGCTGGGGCCAACGTCCTGACTTTC.

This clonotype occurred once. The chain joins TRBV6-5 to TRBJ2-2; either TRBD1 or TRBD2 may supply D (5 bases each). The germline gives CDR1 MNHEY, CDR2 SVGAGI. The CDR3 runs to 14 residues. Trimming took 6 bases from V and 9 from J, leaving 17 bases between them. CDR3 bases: TGTGCCAGCAGCTACAGGACTGACCCCCGGGAGCTGTTTTTT. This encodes CASSYRTDPRELFF.

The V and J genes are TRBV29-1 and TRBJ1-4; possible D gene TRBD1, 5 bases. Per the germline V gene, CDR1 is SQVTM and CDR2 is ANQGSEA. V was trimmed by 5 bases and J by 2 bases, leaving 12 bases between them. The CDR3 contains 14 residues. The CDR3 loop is CSVRDRSTNEKLFF. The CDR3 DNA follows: TGCAGCGTTAGGGACCGAAGCACTAATGAAAAACTGTTTTTT.

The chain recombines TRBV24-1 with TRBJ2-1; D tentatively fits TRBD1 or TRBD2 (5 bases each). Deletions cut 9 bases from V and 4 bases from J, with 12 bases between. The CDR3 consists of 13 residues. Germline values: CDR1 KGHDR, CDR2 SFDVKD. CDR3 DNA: TGTGCCACCCGGGACCTACAGTACAATGAGCAGTTCTTC. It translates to CATRDLQYNEQFF.

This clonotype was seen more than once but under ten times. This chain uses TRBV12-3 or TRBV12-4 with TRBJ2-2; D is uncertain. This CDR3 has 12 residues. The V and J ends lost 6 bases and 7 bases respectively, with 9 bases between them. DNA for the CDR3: TGTGCCAGCAGCCCCGGGTACGGGGAGCTGTTTTTT. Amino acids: CASSPGYGELFF.

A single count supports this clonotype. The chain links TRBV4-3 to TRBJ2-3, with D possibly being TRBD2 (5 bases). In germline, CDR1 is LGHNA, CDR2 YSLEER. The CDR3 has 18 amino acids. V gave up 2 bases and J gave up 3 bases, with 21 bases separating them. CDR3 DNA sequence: TGCGCCAGCAGCCAACTCGCTGGATCCCGGGATGGTACAGATACGCAGTATTTT. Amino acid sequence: CASSQLAGSRDGTDTQYF.

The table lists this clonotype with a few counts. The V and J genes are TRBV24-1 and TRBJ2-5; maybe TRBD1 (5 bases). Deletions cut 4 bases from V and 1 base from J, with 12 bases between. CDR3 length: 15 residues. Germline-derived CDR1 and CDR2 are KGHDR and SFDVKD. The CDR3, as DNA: TGTGCCACCAGTGACAAACGACAGATCCAAGAGACCCAGTACTTC. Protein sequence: CATSDKRQIQETQYF.